Each of the 8 T cell receptor beta chains below was sequenced from the same sample in a study of T cell repertoires in cytomegalovirus infection. TCRdb re-analysed the reads in MiXCR, keeping a single row per CDR3 protein. Of under 200,000 distinct CDR3 sequences listed, approximately 9.6% are singletons. The sample was PBMCs. The origin of the receptors is a human donor in good health (CMV status not recorded). Some clones in this sample may be carry-over from other donors' samples.

Of note for this clonotype: Given a much more abundant clone one base away, this may be a read error. The V call is TRBV12-3 or TRBV12-4, the J call TRBJ1-2; D unclear. The CDR3 totals 15 residues. The CDR3 DNA is TGTGCCAGCAGTTTAGTACCAGTCCCTAACTATGGCTACATCTTC. It codes for CASSLVPVPNYGYIF.

The gene calls are TRBV28 and TRBJ1-1, with 7 bases identical to TRBD1. The CDR3 sequence is 13 residues long. Germline CDR1 reads MDHEN; CDR2 reads SYDVKM. The ends lost 7 bases at V and 7 bases at J; junction bases unmatched: 9. The CDR3 protein is CASTSLQGIEAFF. CDR3 DNA sequence: TGTGCCAGCACCTCTTTACAGGGGATTGAAGCTTTCTTT.

This clonotype was seen ten or more times. J is TRBJ2-4 and V is TRBV6-2 or TRBV6-3; D is perhaps TRBD2 (5 bases). CDR3 size: 15 residues. Trimming removed 2 bases from V and 8 bases from J, with 16 bases in between. Germline CDR1 is MNHEY and CDR2 is SVGEGT. The CDR3 here is CASSYRNGILDIQYF. The DNA of the CDR3 is TGTGCCAGCAGTTACAGGAACGGGATTTTGGACATTCAGTACTTC.

Ten or more counts support this clonotype. CDR3 sequence: CASSLSGGPGELFF. The CDR3 DNA is TGTGCCAGCAGCTTGTCAGGGGGCCCCGGGGAGCTGTTTTTT. The J gene is TRBJ2-2, the V gene TRBV5-5; 8 nucleotides line up with TRBD1. V was clipped by 1 base and J by 6 bases; unmatched bases: 2. The germline gives CDR1 SGHKS, CDR2 YYEKEE (reference sequence). The CDR3 length is 14 residues. The whole variable domain, remainder taken from reference TRBV5-5 and TRBJ2-2, is DAGVTQSPTHLIKTRGQQVTLRCSPISGHKSVSWYQQVLGQGPQFIFQYYEKEERGRGNFPDRFSARQFPNYSSELNVNALLLGDSALYLCASSLSGGPGELFFGEGSRLTVL.

The chain has TRBV28 and TRBJ1-6; 10 nucleotides agree with TRBD1. Trimming removed 5 bases from V and 7 bases from J; junction bases left unmatched: 8. This CDR3 spans 16 amino acids. CDR1 and CDR2 from the germline V gene are MDHEN and SYDVKM. CDR3 nucleotides: TGTGCCAGCAGTCCTCGACAGGGGGCGCAAAATTCACCCCTCCACTTT. This sequence encodes CASSPRQGAQNSPLHF.

This clonotype showed up many times. The CDR3 loop reads CASSPRQGIYEQYF. The CDR3 DNA reads TGTGCCAGCAGCCCTAGACAGGGTATCTACGAGCAGTACTTC. The rearrangement joins TRBV7-9 to TRBJ2-7, with 7 positions matching TRBD1. The germline CDR1 and CDR2 sequences are SEHNR and FQNEAQ (reference sequence). With 5 bases clipped from V and 3 bases from J, the junction kept 7 bases outside the gene matches. The CDR3 is made up of 14 amino acids.

This clonotype came up many times. The chain joins TRBV28 to TRBJ2-3; tentatively, D is TRBD2 (6 bases). V was clipped by 1 base and J by 0 bases, with 11 bases between them. CDR1 is MDHEN and CDR2 is SYDVKM in the germline V gene. The CDR3 has 16 residues. The CDR3 region has the DNA TGTGCCAGCAGTTTATTCCGGCGGGGTAGCACAGATACGCAGTATTTT. Translating it yields CASSLFRRGSTDTQYF.

The chain links TRBV29-1 to TRBJ2-7, with 8 nucleotides matching TRBD1. Germline assignment: CDR1 SQVTM and CDR2 ANQGSEA. Losses at the gene ends were 7 bases for V and 5 bases for J; bases not matched to a gene: 7. The CDR3 totals 12 residues. The CDR3 region is CSGQGALDEQYF. The CDR3 coding sequence is TGCAGCGGCCAGGGGGCGCTGGACGAGCAGTACTTC.